This T cell receptor beta chain was recorded in a study of T cells after yellow fever vaccination. For the study at large: Preparing low-cell-number fractions relied on SMART-Seq v4 Ultra Low Input. Study-level findings and limits: Post-booster samples contained most primary-vaccination clones (more than 95% CD4, less than 90% CD8).

This clonotype was counted ten times or more. Its specificity is not known. For TCR, cDNA came from 5'RACE template switching, which added a universal primer site and UMIs. TCRdb passed the 5' RACE reads through MiXCR, listing each CDR3 protein once. This sample carries under 200,000 distinct CDR3 sequences, less than 9% of them seen once, and the ten largest clones take approximately 2.5%. The germline V and J ends were trimmed by 0 bases and 5 bases, with 13 bases remaining between them. The CDR3 contains 15 residues. Per germline, CDR1 MGHRA and CDR2 YSYEKL. Source: CD4+ T cells sorted from PBMCs, taken roughly 5 days after the first yellow fever vaccination. The rearrangement joins TRBV4-1 to TRBJ2-5; tentatively, D is TRBD1 or TRBD2 (5 bases each). The TCR comes from a man between 18 and 29 years old who received the YFV17D yellow fever vaccine. CDR3 amino acids: CASSQDLWDGETQYF. As DNA, the CDR3 is TGCGCCAGCAGCCAAGATCTATGGGACGGGGAGACCCAGTACTTC.